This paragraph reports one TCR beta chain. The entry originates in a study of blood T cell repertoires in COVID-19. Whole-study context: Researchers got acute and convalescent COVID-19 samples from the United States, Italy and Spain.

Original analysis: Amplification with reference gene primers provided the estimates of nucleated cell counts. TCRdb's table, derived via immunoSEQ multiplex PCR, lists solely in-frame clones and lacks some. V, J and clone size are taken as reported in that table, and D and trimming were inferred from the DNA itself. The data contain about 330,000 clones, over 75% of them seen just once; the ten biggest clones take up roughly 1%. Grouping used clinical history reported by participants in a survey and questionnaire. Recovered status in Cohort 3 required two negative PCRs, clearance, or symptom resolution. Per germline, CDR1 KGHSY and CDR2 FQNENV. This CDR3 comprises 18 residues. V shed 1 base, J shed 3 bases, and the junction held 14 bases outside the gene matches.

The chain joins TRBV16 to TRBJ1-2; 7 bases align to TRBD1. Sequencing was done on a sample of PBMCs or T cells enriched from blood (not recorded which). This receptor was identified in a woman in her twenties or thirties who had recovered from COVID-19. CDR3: CASSQFRGTELKHYGYTF. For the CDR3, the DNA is TGTGCCAGCAGCCAATTCAGGGGGACAGAACTTAAACACTATGGCTACACCTTC.